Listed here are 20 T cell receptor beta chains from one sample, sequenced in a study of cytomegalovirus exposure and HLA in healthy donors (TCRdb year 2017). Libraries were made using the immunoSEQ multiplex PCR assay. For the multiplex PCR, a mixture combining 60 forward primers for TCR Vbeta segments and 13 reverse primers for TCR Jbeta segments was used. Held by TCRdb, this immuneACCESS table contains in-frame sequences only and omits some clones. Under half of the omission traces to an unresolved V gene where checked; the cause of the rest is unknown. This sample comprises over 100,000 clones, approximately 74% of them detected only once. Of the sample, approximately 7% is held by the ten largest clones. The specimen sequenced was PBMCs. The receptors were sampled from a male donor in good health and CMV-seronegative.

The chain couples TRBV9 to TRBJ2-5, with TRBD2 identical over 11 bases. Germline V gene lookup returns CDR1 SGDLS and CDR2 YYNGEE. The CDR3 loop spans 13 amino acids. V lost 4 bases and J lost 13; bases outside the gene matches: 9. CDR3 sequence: CASSLRLAGPLYF. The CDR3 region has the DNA TGTGCCAGCAGCCTACGACTAGCGGGGCCCTTGTACTTC.

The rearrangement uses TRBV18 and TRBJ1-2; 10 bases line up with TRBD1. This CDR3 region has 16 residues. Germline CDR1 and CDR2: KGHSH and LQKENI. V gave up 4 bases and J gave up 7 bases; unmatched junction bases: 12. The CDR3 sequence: CASSLPTRQGAGGYTF. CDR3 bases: TGTGCCAGCTCACTGCCTACCCGACAGGGGGCGGGTGGCTACACCTTC.

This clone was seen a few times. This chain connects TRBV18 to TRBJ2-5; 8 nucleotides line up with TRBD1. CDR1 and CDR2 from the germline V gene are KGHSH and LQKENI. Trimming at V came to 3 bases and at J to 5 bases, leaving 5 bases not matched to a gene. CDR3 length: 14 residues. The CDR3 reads CASSPGQGRETQYF. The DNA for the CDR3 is TGTGCCAGCTCACCCGGACAGGGACGTGAGACCCAGTACTTC.

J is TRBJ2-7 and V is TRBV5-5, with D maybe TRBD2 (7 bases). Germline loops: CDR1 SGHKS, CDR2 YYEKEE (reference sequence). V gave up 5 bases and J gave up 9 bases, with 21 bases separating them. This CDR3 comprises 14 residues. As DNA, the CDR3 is TGTGCCAGCAGTTCCCCCGGGACACCGGGGGGGCAGTACTTC. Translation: CASSSPGTPGGQYF. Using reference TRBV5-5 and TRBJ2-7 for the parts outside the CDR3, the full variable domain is DAGVTQSPTHLIKTRGQQVTLRCSPISGHKSVSWYQQVLGQGPQFIFQYYEKEERGRGNFPDRFSARQFPNYSSELNVNALLLGDSALYLCASSSPGTPGGQYFGPGTRLTVT.

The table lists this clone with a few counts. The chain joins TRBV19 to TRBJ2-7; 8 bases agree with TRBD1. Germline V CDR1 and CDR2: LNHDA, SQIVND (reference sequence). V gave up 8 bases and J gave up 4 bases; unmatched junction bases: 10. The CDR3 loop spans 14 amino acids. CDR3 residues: CASEPGQGIYEQYF. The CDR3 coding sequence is TGTGCCAGTGAACCCGGACAGGGTATATACGAGCAGTACTTC.

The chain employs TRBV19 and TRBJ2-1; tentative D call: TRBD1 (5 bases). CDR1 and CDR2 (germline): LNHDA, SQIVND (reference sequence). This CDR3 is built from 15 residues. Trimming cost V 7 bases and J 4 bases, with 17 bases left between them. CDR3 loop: CASTLDRAYYNEQFF. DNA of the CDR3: TGTGCCAGTACCCTCGACAGAGCCTATTACAATGAGCAGTTCTTC.

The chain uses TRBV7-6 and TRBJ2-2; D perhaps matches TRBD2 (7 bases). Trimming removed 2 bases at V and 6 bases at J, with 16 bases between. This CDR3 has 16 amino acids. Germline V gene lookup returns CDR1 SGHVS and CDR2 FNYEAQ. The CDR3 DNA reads TGTGCCAGCAGCTTACGGTCTCAGGGGAGGGCCGGGGAGCTGTTTTTT. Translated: CASSLRSQGRAGELFF.

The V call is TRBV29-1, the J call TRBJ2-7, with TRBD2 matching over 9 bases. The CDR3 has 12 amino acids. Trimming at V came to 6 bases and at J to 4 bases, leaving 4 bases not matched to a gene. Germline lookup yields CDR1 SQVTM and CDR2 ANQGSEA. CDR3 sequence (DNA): TGCAGCGTGATCCTAGCGGGATACGAGCAGTACTTC. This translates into CSVILAGYEQYF.

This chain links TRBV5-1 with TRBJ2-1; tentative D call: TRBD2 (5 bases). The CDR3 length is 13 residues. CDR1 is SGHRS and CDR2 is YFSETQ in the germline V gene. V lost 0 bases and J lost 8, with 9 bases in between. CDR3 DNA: TGCGCCAGCAGCTTGGTGCCGCGGGATGAGCAGTTCTTC. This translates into CASSLVPRDEQFF. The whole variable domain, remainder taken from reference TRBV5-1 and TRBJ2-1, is KAGVTQTPRYLIKTRGQQVTLSCSPISGHRSVSWYQQTPGQGLQFLFEYFSETQRNKGNFPGRFSGRQFSNSRSEMNVSTLELGDSALYLCASSLVPRDEQFFGPGTRLTVL.

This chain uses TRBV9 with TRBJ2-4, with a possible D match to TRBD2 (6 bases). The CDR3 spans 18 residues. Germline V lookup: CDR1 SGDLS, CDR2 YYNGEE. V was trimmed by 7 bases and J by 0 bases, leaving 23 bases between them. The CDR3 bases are TGTGCCAGCTCCCCCGGGGAGGTTAGGACGTTAGCCAAAAACATTCAGTACTTC. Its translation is CASSPGEVRTLAKNIQYF. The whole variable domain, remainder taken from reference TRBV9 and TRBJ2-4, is DSGVTQTPKHLITATGQRVTLRCSPRSGDLSVYWYQQSLDQGLQFLIQYYNGEERAKGNILERFSAQQFPDLHSELNLSSLELGDSALYFCASSPGEVRTLAKNIQYFGAGTRLSVL.

CDR3 DNA: TGTGCCAGCAGCTTAATCGGGGGGCCGACAGATACGCAGTATTTT. Protein: CASSLIGGPTDTQYF. The chain employs TRBV7-3 and TRBJ2-3; D may be TRBD2 (7 bases). Germline lookup yields CDR1 SGHTA and CDR2 FQGTGA. The CDR3 contains 15 residues. V lost 1 base and J 3 bases, leaving 11 bases between the germline ends.

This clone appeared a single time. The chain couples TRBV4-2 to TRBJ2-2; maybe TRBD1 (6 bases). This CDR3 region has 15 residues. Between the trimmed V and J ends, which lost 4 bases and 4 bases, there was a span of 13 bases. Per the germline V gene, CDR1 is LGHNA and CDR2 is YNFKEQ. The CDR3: CASSRETGLTGELFF. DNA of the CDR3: TGTGCCAGCAGCCGAGAAACAGGGCTCACCGGGGAGCTGTTTTTT.

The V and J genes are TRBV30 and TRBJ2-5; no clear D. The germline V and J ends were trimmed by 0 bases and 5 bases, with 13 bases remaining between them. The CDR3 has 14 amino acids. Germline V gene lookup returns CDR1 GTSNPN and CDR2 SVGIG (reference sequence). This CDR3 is CAWSVGLMGETQYF. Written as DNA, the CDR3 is TGTGCCTGGAGTGTCGGGTTAATGGGTGAGACCCAGTACTTC.

CDR3 loop: CSADQGYEQYF. In DNA, the CDR3 is TGCAGCGCCGATCAGGGCTACGAGCAGTACTTC. The V call is TRBV29-1, the J call TRBJ2-7; D is perhaps TRBD1 (5 bases). Germline V gene sequence: CDR1 SQVTM, CDR2 ANQGSEA. This CDR3 is 11 amino acids long. Trimming left V 7 bases short and J 3 bases short, with 10 bases between.

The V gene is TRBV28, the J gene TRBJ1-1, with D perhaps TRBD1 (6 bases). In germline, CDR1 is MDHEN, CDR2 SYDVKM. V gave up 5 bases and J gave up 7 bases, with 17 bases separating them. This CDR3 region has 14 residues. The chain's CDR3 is CASSPGQYLVEAFF. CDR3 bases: TGTGCCAGCAGTCCAGGACAGTATCTCGTTGAAGCTTTCTTT.

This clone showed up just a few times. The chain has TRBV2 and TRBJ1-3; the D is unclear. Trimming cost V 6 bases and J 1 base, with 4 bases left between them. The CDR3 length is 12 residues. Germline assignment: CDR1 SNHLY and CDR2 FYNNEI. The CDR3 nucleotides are TGTGCCAGCAGGGAGTCTGGAAACACCATATATTTT. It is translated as CASRESGNTIYF.

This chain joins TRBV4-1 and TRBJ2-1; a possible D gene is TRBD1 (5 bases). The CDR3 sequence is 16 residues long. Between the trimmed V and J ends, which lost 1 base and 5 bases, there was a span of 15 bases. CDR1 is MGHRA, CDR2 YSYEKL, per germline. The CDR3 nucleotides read TGCGCCAGCAGCCAAGCACAACAGACAGAGGACAATGAGCAGTTCTTC. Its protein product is CASSQAQQTEDNEQFF.

CDR3 residues: CASSPNRGGYTF. For the CDR3, the DNA is TGTGCCAGCAGTCCCAATAGGGGGGGCTACACCTTC. The chain couples TRBV28 to TRBJ1-2; TRBD1 is a possible D gene (6 bases). This CDR3 contains 12 residues. V dropped 5 bases and J dropped 8 bases, with 12 bases sitting between them. Germline CDR1 and CDR2: MDHEN and SYDVKM.

Here the CDR3 DNA reads TGTGCCAGCAGCCAGGAGCTCGGGGGGGAGTATGGCTACACCTTC. This codes for CASSQELGGEYGYTF. This chain joins TRBV11-1 and TRBJ1-2; weak D call: TRBD1 (5 bases). Germline values: CDR1 SGHAT, CDR2 FQDESV (reference sequence). The length of the CDR3 is 15 residues. Trimming removed 5 bases at V and 5 bases at J, with 18 bases between.

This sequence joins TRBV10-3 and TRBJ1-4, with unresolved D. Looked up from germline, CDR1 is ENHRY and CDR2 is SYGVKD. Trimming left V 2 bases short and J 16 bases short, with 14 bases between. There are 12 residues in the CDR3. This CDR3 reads CAISEVAGPPFF. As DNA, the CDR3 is TGTGCCATCAGTGAGGTTGCAGGCCCCCCGTTTTTT.